This TCR beta chain was profiled in a study of T cell repertoires in cytomegalovirus infection. General study results and limits: Frequencies of public TCR beta families were cumulated, and this identified carriers of CMV plus the relevant HLA.

Note on this clonotype: Its antigen is not known.

Germline V gene sequence: CDR1 MNHEY, CDR2 SVGEGT. CDR3 length: 11 residues. V was pared by 6 bases and J by 9 bases, with 9 bases between. TCRdb recomputed calls from the reads with MiXCR, one row per CDR3 protein. Altogether fewer than 30,000 distinct CDR3 sequences are present, around 19% being singletons, with the ten largest covering roughly 80%. This TCR was recovered from a human donor in good health (CMV status not recorded). Some clones in this sample may be carry-over from other donors' samples. The J gene is TRBJ2-1, the V gene TRBV6-2 or TRBV6-3, with D hard to call. The sequencing here drew on CD8+ T cells from cultured PBMCs, taken from culture after CMV antigen stimulation. The CDR3 is CASSRSFEQFF. The CDR3 DNA sequence: TGTGCCAGCAGCAGGTCATTTGAGCAGTTCTTC.